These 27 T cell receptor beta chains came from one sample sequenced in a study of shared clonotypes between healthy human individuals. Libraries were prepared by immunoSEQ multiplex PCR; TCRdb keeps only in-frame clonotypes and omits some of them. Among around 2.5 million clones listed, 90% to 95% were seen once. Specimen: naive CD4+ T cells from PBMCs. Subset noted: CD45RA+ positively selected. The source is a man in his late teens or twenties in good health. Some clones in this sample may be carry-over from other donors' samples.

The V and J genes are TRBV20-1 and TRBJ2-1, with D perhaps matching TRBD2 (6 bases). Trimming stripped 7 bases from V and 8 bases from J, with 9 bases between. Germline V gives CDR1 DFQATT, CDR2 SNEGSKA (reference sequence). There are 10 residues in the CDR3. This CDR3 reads CSVGGHEQFF. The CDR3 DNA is TGCAGTGTCGGGGGTCATGAGCAGTTCTTC.

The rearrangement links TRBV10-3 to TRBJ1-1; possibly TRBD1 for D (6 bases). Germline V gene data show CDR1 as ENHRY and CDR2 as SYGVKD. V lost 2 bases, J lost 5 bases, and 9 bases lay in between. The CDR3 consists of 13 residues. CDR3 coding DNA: TGTGCCATCAGTGAGGTCCAGGGGACTGAAGCTTTCTTT. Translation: CAISEVQGTEAFF.

The CDR3 sequence is CASSPRQTNTGELFF. CDR3 sequence (DNA): TGCGCCAGCAGCCCTCGACAGACGAACACCGGGGAGCTGTTTTTT. This sequence joins TRBV5-1 and TRBJ2-2; weak D call: TRBD1 (5 bases). Looked up from germline, CDR1 is SGHRS and CDR2 is YFSETQ. The CDR3 spans 15 residues. V lost 4 bases to trimming and J lost 0 bases, with 10 bases between them.

In DNA, the CDR3 is TGTGCCAGCAGCTTAGCGCGGGAGGGCTACGATACGCAGTATTTT. It yields the protein CASSLAREGYDTQYF. The chain is built from TRBV7-2 and TRBJ2-3; 9 bases are a match to TRBD2. Trimming cost V 0 bases and J 6 bases; bases outside gene matches: 4. The CDR3 covers 15 residues. CDR1 SGHTA and CDR2 FQGNSA come from the germline V gene.

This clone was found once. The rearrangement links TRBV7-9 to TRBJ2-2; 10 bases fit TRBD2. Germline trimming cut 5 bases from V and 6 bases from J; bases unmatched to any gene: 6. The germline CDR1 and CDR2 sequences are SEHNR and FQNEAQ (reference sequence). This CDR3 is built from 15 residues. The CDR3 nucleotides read TGTGCCAGCAGCCTCAGACTAGCGGGCTCCGGGGAGCTGTTTTTT. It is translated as CASSLRLAGSGELFF.

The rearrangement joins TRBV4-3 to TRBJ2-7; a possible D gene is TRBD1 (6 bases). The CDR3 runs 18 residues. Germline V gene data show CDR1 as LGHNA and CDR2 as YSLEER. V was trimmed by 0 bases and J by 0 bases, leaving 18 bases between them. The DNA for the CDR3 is TGCGCCAGCAGCCAAGACCTTTGGGGGACACAGAGCTCCTACGAGCAGTACTTC. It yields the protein CASSQDLWGTQSSYEQYF.

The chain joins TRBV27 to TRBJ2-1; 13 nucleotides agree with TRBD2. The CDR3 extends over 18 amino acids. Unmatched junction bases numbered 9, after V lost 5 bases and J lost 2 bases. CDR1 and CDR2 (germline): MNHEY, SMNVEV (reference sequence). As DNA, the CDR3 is TGTGCCAGCAGTCTCCGACTAGCGGGAGGCGGCACCTACAATGAGCAGTTCTTC. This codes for CASSLRLAGGGTYNEQFF.

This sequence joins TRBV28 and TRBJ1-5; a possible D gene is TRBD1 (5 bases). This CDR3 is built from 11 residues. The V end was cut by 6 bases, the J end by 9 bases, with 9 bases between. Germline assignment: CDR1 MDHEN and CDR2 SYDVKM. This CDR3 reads CASRGPGPQHF. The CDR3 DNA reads TGTGCCAGCAGGGGACCTGGGCCCCAGCATTTT.

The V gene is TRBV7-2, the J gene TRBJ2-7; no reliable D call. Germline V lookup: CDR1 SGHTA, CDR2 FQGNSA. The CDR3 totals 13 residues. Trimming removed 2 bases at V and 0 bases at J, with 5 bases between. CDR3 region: CASSLWGSYEQYF. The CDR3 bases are TGTGCCAGCAGCTTATGGGGCTCCTACGAGCAGTACTTC. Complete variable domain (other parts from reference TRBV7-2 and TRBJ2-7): GAGVSQSPSNKVTEKGKDVELRCDPISGHTALYWYRQSLGQGLEFLIYFQGNSAPDKSGLPSDRFSAERTGGSVSTLTIQRTQQEDSAVYLCASSLWGSYEQYFGPGTRLTVT.

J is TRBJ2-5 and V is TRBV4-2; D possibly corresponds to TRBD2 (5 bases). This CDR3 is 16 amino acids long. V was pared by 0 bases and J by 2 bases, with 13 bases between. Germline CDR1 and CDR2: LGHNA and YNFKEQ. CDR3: CASSQDPGMGQETQYF. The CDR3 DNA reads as TGTGCCAGCAGCCAAGATCCGGGGATGGGGCAAGAGACCCAGTACTTC.

This CDR3 is CASSSSGEQFF. The DNA for the CDR3 is TGTGCCAGCAGTTCCTCCGGGGAGCAGTTCTTC. The V call is TRBV28, the J call TRBJ2-1, with D unresolved. The CDR3 is 11 amino acids. V lost 4 bases to trimming and J lost 10 bases, with 8 bases between them. Germline values: CDR1 MDHEN, CDR2 SYDVKM.

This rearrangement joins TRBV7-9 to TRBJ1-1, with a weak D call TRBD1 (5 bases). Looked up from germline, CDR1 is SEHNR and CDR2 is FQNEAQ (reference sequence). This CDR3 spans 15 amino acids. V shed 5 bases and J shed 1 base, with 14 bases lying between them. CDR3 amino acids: CASSEGGARNTEAFF. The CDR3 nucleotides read TGTGCCAGCAGCGAAGGAGGGGCGAGGAACACTGAAGCTTTCTTT.

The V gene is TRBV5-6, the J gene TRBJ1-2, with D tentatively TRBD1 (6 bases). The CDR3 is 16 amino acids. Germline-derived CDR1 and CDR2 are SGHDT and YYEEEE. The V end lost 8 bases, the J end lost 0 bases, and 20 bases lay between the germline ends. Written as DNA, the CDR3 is TGTGCCAGTATGGGGGCGATCTTCAATTCTAACTATGGCTACACCTTC. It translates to CASMGAIFNSNYGYTF.

This CDR3 reads CASSADRGRNSPLHF. CDR3 DNA: TGTGCCAGCAGCGCCGACAGGGGGCGAAATTCACCCCTCCACTTT. V gene TRBV7-9 combines with J gene TRBJ1-6; TRBD1 aligns across 10 bases. Per germline, CDR1 SEHNR and CDR2 FQNEAQ (reference sequence). This CDR3 has 15 residues. V shed 5 bases and J 7 bases; nucleotides not matched to a gene: 5.

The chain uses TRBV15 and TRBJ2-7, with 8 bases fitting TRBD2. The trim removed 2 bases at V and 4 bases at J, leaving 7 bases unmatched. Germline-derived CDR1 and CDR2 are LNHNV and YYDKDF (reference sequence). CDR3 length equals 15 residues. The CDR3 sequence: CATSRTSGGGYEQYF. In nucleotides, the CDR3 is TGTGCCACCAGCAGAACTAGCGGAGGGGGATACGAGCAGTACTTC.

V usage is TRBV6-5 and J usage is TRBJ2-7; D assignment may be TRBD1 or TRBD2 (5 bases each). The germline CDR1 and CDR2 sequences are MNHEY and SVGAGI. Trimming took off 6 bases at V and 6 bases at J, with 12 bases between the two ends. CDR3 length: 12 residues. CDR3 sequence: CASRALRGEQYF. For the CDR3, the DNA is TGTGCCAGCAGAGCCCTGAGGGGCGAGCAGTACTTC.

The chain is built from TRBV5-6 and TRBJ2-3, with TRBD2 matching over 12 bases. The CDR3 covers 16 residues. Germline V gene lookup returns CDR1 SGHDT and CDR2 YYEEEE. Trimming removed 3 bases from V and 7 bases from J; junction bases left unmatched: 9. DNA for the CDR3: TGTGCCAGCAGCTCCATGACTAGCGGGAGCAGGAATACGCAGTATTTT. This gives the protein CASSSMTSGSRNTQYF.

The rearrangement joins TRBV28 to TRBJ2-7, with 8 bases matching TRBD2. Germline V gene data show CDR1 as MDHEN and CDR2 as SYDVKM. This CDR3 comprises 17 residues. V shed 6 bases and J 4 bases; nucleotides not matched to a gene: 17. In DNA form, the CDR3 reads TGTGCCAGCAGAGCCAACGCCCAACTAGCGGCATATTACGAGCAGTACTTC. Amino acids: CASRANAQLAAYYEQYF. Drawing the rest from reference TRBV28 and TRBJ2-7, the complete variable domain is DVKVTQSSRYLVKRTGEKVFLECVQDMDHENMFWYRQDPGLGLRLIYFSYDVKMKEKGDIPEGYSVSREKKERFSLILESASTNQTSMYLCASRANAQLAAYYEQYFGPGTRLTVT.

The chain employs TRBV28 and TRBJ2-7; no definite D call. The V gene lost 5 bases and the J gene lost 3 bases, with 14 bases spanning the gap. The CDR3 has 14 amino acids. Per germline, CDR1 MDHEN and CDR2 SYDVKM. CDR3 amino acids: CASSQPGLLYEQYF. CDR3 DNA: TGTGCCAGCAGTCAACCGGGTCTACTCTACGAGCAGTACTTC. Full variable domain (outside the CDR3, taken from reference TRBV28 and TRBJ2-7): DVKVTQSSRYLVKRTGEKVFLECVQDMDHENMFWYRQDPGLGLRLIYFSYDVKMKEKGDIPEGYSVSREKKERFSLILESASTNQTSMYLCASSQPGLLYEQYFGPGTRLTVT.

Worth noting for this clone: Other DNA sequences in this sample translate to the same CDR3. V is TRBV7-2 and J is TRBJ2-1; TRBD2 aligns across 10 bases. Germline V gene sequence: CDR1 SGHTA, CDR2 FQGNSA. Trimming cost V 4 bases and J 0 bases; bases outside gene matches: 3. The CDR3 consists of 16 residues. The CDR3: CASSSRLAGSYNEQFF. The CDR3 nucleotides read TGTGCCAGCAGCTCACGACTAGCGGGCTCCTACAATGAGCAGTTCTTC.

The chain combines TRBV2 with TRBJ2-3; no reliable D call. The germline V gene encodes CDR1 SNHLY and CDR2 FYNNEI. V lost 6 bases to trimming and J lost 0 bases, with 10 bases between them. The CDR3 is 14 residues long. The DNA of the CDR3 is TGTGCCAGCAGCTACATAGAGAGCACAGATACGCAGTATTTT. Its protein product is CASSYIESTDTQYF.

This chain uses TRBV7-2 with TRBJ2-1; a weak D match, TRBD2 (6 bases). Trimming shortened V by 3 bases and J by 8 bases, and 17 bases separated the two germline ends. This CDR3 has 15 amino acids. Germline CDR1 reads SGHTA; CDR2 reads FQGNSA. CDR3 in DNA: TGTGCCAGCAGCTTCAGACGGGAGAGCACTCATGAGCAGTTCTTC. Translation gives CASSFRRESTHEQFF.

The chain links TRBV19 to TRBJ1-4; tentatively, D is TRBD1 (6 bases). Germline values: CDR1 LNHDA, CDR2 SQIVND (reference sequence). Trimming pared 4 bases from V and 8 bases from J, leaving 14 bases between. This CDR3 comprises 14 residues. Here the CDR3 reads CASSTWQGSEKLFF. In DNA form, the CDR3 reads TGTGCCAGTAGTACGTGGCAGGGGAGCGAAAAACTGTTTTTT.

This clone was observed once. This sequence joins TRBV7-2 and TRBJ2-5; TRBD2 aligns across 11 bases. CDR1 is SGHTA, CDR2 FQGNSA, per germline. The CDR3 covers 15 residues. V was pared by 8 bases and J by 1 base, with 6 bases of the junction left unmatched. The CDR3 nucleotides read TGTGCCAGCGGCCGGACTAGCGGGCCCCAAGAGACCCAGTACTTC. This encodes CASGRTSGPQETQYF.

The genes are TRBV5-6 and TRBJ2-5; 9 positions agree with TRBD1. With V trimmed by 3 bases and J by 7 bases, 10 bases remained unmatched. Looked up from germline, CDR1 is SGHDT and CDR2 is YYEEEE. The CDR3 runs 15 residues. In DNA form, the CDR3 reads TGTGCCAGCAGCTCACGGGACAGGGTCCGGTGGACCCAGTACTTC. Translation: CASSSRDRVRWTQYF.

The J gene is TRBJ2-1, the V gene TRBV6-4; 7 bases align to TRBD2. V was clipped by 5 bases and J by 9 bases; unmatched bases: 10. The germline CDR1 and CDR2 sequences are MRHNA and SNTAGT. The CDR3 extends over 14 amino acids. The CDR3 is CASSPREGRGEQFF. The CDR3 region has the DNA TGTGCCAGCAGTCCGAGGGAGGGAAGGGGTGAGCAGTTCTTC.

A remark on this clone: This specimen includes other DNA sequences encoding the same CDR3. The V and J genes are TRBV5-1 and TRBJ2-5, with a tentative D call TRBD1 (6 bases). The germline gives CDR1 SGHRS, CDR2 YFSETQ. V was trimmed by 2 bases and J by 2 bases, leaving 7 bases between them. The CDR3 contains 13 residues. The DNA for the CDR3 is TGCGCCAGCAGCTTTGGACAGCAAGAGACCCAGTACTTC. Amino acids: CASSFGQQETQYF.